The clone carrying this T cell receptor beta chain was seen just once. Indicated time point: after trial treatment. The treatment is: LDRT plus nivolumab, ipilimumab, low-dose cyclophosphamide and aspirin (RACIN trial). Low-dose radiotherapy, low-dose cyclophosphamide, aspirin, ipilimumab and nivolumab were all given to the donors. The sample originates from a study of low-dose radiotherapy and immunotherapy resistance in tumors. About the research overall: Cohort 1 patients were irradiated with 0.5 Gy fractions every 2 weeks to 6.5 Gy total. Participants in Cohort 2 were given 1 Gy per fraction every two weeks, for 13 Gy over 26 weeks.

TRAV and TRBV primers primed cDNA for both TCRalpha and TCRbeta. Amplification, which lasted 20 PCR cycles, used a constant-region primer and V-primer adapter to amplify TCRs. Researchers amplified the isolated mRNA using in vitro transcription. TCRdb called the reads again in MiXCR, with one record for every CDR3 protein. The data contain 75,000 to 95,000 distinct CDR3 sequences, around a fifth of them seen just once; the ten biggest clones take up about 13%. This receptor was obtained from a female donor with ovarian cancer. Specimen: PBMCs, collected after low-dose radiotherapy plus immunotherapy.

In DNA, the CDR3 is TGTGCCAGCAGCTTGGGATCGGGGGCGGTGAGAAATGAGCAGTTCTTC. Translated: CASSLGSGAVRNEQFF. The chain is built from TRBV5-4 and TRBJ2-1; tentatively, D is TRBD1 or TRBD2 (6 bases each). Germline CDR1 is SGHNT and CDR2 is YYREEE (reference sequence). CDR3 length: 16 amino acids. V dropped 0 bases and J dropped 7 bases, with 17 bases sitting between them.